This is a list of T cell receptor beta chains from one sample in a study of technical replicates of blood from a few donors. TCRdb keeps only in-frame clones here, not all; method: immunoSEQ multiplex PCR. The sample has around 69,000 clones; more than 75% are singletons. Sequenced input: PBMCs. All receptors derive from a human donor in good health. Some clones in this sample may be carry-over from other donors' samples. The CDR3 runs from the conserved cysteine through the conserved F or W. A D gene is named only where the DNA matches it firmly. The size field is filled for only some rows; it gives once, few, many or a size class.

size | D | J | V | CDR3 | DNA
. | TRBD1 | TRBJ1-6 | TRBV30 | CAWSTGEGSPLHF | TGTGCCTGGAGCACAGGGGAAGGTTCACCCCTCCACTTT
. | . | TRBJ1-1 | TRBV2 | CASLVFNTEAFF | TGTGCCAGCCTCGTGTTTAACACTGAAGCTTTCTTT
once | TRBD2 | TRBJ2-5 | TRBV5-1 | CASSRGGLNQETQYF | TGCGCCAGCAGCCGCGGGGGGCTAAACCAAGAGACCCAGTACTTC
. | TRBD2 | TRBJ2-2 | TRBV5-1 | CATRGLAGASSGELFF | TGCGCCACCAGAGGACTAGCGGGAGCGTCTTCCGGGGAGCTGTTTTTT
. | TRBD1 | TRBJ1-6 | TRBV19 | CASRPTGGESPLHF | TGTGCCAGTAGACCGACAGGGGGGGAATCACCCCTCCACTTT
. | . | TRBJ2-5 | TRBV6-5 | CASSYSEWRGMETQYF | TGTGCCAGCAGTTACTCCGAGTGGCGGGGTATGGAGACCCAGTACTTC
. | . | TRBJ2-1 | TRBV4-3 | CASSPRGALGGTNEQFF | TGCGCCAGCAGCCCCCGGGGGGCACTAGGAGGGACCAATGAGCAGTTCTTC
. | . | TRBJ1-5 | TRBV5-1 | CASSLASNQPQHF | TGCGCCAGCAGCTTGGCCTCCAATCAGCCCCAGCATTTT
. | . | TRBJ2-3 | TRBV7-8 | CASSQDSGPDTQYF | TGTGCCAGCAGCCAAGACTCCGGTCCAGATACGCAGTATTTT
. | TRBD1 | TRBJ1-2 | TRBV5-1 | CASSAPPRGGPNYGYTF | TGCGCCAGCAGCGCCCCTCCGCGAGGGGGCCCCAACTATGGCTACACCTTC
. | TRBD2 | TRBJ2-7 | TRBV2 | CASSTGGGRREQYF | TGTGCCAGCAGTACCGGGGGGGGCCGTCGGGAGCAGTACTTC
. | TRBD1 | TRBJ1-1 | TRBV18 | CASSPGQGGNTEAFF | TGTGCCAGCTCACCAGGACAAGGGGGCAACACTGAAGCTTTCTTT
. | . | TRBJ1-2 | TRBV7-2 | CASSVLSRGYTF | TGTGCCAGCAGCGTTCTCTCCCGGGGCTACACCTTC
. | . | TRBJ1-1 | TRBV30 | CACLWGDGTEAFF | TGTGCCTGCCTATGGGGGGACGGCACTGAAGCTTTCTTT
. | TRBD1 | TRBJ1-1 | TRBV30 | CAWRRDRGTEAFF | TGTGCCTGGAGAAGGGACAGGGGCACTGAAGCTTTCTTT
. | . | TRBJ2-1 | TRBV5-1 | CASSFTKGDHEQFF | TGCGCCAGCAGCTTTACGAAGGGGGATCATGAGCAGTTCTTC
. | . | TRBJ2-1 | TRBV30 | CAIDTSYSYNEQFF | TGTGCTATAGATACTAGCTACTCCTACAATGAGCAGTTCTTC
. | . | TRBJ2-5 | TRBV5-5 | CASSLLGETQYF | TGTGCCAGCAGCTTACTAGGAGAGACCCAGTACTTC
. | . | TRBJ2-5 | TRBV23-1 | CASKGRGAETQYF | TGCGCCAGCAAGGGCAGGGGTGCGGAGACCCAGTACTTC
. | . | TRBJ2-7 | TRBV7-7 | CASSLSQGSEQYF | TGTGCCAGCAGCTTAAGCCAGGGGAGCGAGCAGTACTTC
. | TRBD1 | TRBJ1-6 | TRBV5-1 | CASSLTPWTGEGAPLHF | TGCGCCAGCAGCCTTACTCCTTGGACAGGGGAGGGGGCACCCCTCCACTTT
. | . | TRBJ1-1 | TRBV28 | CASGQGFMNTEAFF | TGTGCCAGCGGTCAGGGATTTATGAACACTGAAGCTTTCTTT
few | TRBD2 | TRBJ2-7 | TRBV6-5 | CASSYSSGGAYEQYF | TGTGCCAGCAGTTACTCATCCGGGGGGGCCTACGAGCAGTACTTC
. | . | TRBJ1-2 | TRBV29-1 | CSVEDPEGRRYGYTF | TGCAGCGTTGAAGATCCAGAGGGAAGAAGGTATGGCTACACCTTC
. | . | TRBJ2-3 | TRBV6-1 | CASSERRSPSTDTQYF | TGTGCCAGCAGTGAGAGACGGAGTCCTAGCACAGATACGCAGTATTTT
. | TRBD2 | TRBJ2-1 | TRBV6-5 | CASSYSLAGREQFF | TGTGCCAGCAGTTACTCACTAGCGGGACGTGAGCAGTTCTTC
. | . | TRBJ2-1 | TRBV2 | CASGGAEQFF | TGTGCCAGCGGAGGCGCTGAGCAGTTCTTC
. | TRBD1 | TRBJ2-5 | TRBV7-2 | CASSPRTGREETQYF | TGTGCCAGCAGCCCGCGGACAGGACGGGAAGAGACCCAGTACTTC
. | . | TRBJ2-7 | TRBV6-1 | CAPTLYEQYF | TGTGCCCCGACATTATACGAGCAGTACTTC
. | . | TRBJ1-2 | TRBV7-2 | CASSSGPELPNYGYTF | TGTGCCAGCAGCTCAGGCCCAGAGTTGCCTAACTATGGCTACACCTTC
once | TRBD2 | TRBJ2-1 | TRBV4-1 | CASSRELAGGYNEQFF | TGCGCCAGCAGCCGAGAACTAGCGGGGGGGTACAATGAGCAGTTCTTC
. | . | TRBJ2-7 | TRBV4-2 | CASSQVGEEQYF | TGTGCCAGCAGCCAGGTCGGGGAAGAGCAGTACTTC
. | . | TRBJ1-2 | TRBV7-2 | CASSPLQGPLYGYTF | TGTGCCAGCAGCCCTCTCCAGGGGCCCCTCTATGGCTACACCTTC
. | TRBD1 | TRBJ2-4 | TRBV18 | CASSPNRGLVSIQYF | TGTGCCAGCTCACCAAACAGGGGGTTGGTTAGCATTCAGTACTTC
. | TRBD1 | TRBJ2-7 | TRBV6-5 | CASRSQGGPYEQYF | TGTGCCAGCAGATCACAGGGGGGTCCCTACGAGCAGTACTTC
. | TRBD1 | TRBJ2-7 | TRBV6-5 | CASSYRDRGTYEQYF | TGTGCCAGCAGTTACCGGGACAGGGGAACCTACGAGCAGTACTTC
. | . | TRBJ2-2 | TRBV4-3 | CASSQEFTSGELFF | TGCGCCAGCAGCCAAGAGTTCACATCCGGGGAGCTGTTTTTT
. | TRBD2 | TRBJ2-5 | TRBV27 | CASSSQTSGRYQETQYF | TGTGCCAGCAGTTCGCAGACTAGCGGGCGATACCAAGAGACCCAGTACTTC
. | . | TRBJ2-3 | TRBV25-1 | CASTVSDTGTQYF | TGTGCCAGCACAGTTTCCGACACAGGCACGCAGTATTTT
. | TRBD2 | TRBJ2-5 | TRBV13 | CASSLATSGVQETQYF | TGTGCCAGCAGCTTAGCGACTAGCGGGGTACAAGAGACCCAGTACTTC
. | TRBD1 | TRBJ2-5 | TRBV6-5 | CASGQGAGAEETQYF | TGTGCCAGCGGACAGGGGGCGGGGGCGGAAGAGACCCAGTACTTC
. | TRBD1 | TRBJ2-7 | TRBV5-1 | CASSHRDRLSYEQYF | TGCGCCAGCAGCCACCGGGACAGGCTCTCCTACGAGCAGTACTTC
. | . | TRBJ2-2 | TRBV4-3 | CASSQESPLGTNTGELFF | TGCGCCAGCAGCCAAGAGTCCCCACTAGGGACGAACACCGGGGAGCTGTTTTTT
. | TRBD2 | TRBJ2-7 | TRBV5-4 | CASSPPGLAALHEQYF | TGTGCCAGCAGCCCCCCCGGGCTAGCGGCTCTCCACGAGCAGTACTTC
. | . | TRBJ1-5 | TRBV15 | CATSRGSQSNQPQHF | TGTGCCACCAGCAGAGGTAGCCAGAGCAATCAGCCCCAGCATTTT
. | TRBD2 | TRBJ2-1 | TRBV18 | CASSQLTGSGGEQFF | TGTGCCAGCTCACAACTCACAGGATCGGGAGGTGAGCAGTTCTTC
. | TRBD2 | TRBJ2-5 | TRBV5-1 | CASSLLGLLKETQYF | TGCGCCAGCAGCTTGCTGGGACTACTTAAAGAGACCCAGTACTTC
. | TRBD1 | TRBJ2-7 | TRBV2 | CASSLQGDLEYF | TGTGCCAGCAGTCTCCAGGGGGATTTAGAGTACTTC
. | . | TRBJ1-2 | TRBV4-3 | CASSQSHGYGYTF | TGCGCCAGCAGCCAAAGTCACGGCTATGGCTACACCTTC